A single T cell receptor beta chain is shown here with its context. What this receptor recognizes is not known. No base qualities exist here, and no much larger clone lies one base off it. Repertoires were sampled multiple times during chemoradiotherapy, which allowed clonal expansion in the tumor microenvironment to be followed. The method was the immunoSEQ multiplex PCR assay. Here the immuneACCESS table is served through TCRdb, limited to in-frame sequences with V and J called. Missing clones are a known gap in these copies; in checked studies unresolved V genes cover under half, and the rest lacks a known reason. This sample has around 19,000 clones in its table, and 90% to 95% of those were observed once. 13% to 15% of the sample rests with the top ten. This entry belongs to a study of chemoradiotherapy in HPV16-positive cancers (dated by TCRdb to between 2021 and 2024). Some background on the complete study: Candidate HPV-specific T-cell clones and common TCR motifs were defined through functional T-cell assays on cells from a couple of HPV16-positive patients. The study asked whether T-cell immunity against the HPV oncoproteins E6 and E7 changes during chemoradiotherapy and whether it affects survival. TCR repertoires from more than 70 patients with HPV-related cancers were then used to track the candidate HPV-specific TCRs and motifs.

The study at large found these results: The functional definition of HPV-specific T cells was derived from only a couple of HPV16-positive patients, and the survival association was reported for HPV16-positive patients. In HPV16-positive patients, expansion of HPV-responsive T cells during chemoradiotherapy was found to be associated with improved recurrence-free survival. Expansion of candidate HPV-specific clones and E7-related TCR motifs was observed in the tumor microenvironment during treatment, whereas no such expansion was observed for non-HPV-specific T cells.

The sequencing here drew on blood, taken from a patient who underwent chemoradiotherapy. This clonotype originated in a human donor with HPV-associated anogenital cancer.

The DNA is TGTGCCAGCAGCTTAGGTGTTTTTCGGTCGCGGACAGGGGGTAGTGAGCAGTTCTTC. It translates to CASSLGVFRSRTGGSEQFF. This receptor chain uses TRBV11-2 and TRBJ2-1, and 10 bases in between align with TRBD1. Relative to germline, V is missing 1 base and J is missing 9 bases, with 18 bases of the junction outside any gene match. The CDR3 spans 19 residues, from the cysteine through the phenylalanine. The DNA shown is the 57-base CDR3, in frame from base 1. As encoded in the germline V gene, CDR1 is SGHAT while CDR2 is FQNNGV.